Here is one T cell receptor beta chain with its context. The entry originates in a study of blood T cell repertoires in COVID-19. Per germline, CDR1 KGHDR and CDR2 SFDVKD. This CDR3 region has 17 residues. The V and J ends lost 4 bases and 7 bases, in that order; junction bases with no gene match: 12. Only in-frame clones appear in the TCRdb table, and some are missing; sequencing was by immunoSEQ multiplex PCR. The sample lists about 430,000 clones, roughly 90% occurring once. The rearrangement uses TRBV24-1 and TRBJ1-6; 7 nucleotides align to TRBD1. Source material: PBMCs or T cells enriched from blood (not recorded which). This clonotype was sampled from a young woman with acute COVID-19. The CDR3 DNA sequence: TGTGCCACCAGTGAGCTGACAGGGTTGGGGCGAAATTCACCCCTCCACTTT. Residues: CATSELTGLGRNSPLHF.